There are a few counts of the clone carrying this T cell receptor beta chain. Its target is not known. V was shortened by 3 bases and J by 9 bases, with 21 bases between the two germline ends. The CDR3 sequence is 15 residues long. Germline lookup yields CDR1 DFQATT and CDR2 SNEGSKA (reference sequence). Alongside a J-beta primer mix, a sample-barcoded 5' primer served in a second PCR lasting roughly 7 to 11 cycles. Each cDNA molecule was tagged by a template-switch adaptor that had 12 random nucleotides. MiXCR, run by TCRdb on the 5' RACE reads, gives a single entry per CDR3 protein. The table lists over 600,000 distinct CDR3 sequences, 35% to 50% of them singletons. Per sample, a minimum of 7 million PBMCs were isolated. The sample originates from a study of blood T cells in healthy people across ages. Study-level findings and limits: Per million T cells, TCR beta diversity dropped about linearly as age rose.

The chain employs TRBV20-1 and TRBJ2-1; D is perhaps TRBD1 (5 bases). The specimen sequenced was blood. The TCR was taken from a man at least 80 years old in good health. CDR3 loop: CSASTLLPGQSEQFF. CDR3 sequence (DNA): TGCAGTGCTAGTACCCTCTTGCCAGGGCAGAGTGAGCAGTTCTTC.